These T cell receptor beta chains were read from a single sample in a study of blood T cell repertoires in COVID-19. The repertoire was sequenced with immunoSEQ multiplex PCR; TCRdb's copy has only in-frame clones and lacks some. The sample shows some 100,000 clones, around 92% of them seen only once. Sequenced material: peripheral blood. Source of these receptors: a woman aged 55 to 70 with active COVID-19. The CDR3 runs from the conserved cysteine through the conserved F or W.

J | length | V | CDR3
TRBJ1-4 | 14 | TRBV2 | CASSAGQALLKLFF
TRBJ2-5 | 15 | TRBV9 | CASSPDGQGLETQYF
TRBJ2-7 | 16 | TRBV4-2 | CASSQQTGTGGSEQYF
TRBJ2-7 | 17 | TRBV5-1 | CASSSLVTSGKSYEQYF
TRBJ1-1 | 16 | TRBV18 | CASSPQTGLANTEAFF
TRBJ2-2 | 15 | TRBV24-1 | CATSSGGPNTGELFF
TRBJ1-2 | 12 | TRBV19 | CATKDRFEGYTF
TRBJ1-1 | 12 | TRBV12-3/TRBV12-4 | CASTGSYTEAFF
TRBJ2-1 | 16 | TRBV11-2 | CASSLDAGGIYNEQFF
TRBJ1-2 | 12 | TRBV24-1 | CATSDLRSGYTF
TRBJ1-1 | 13 | TRBV19 | CASKKLPGDEAFF
TRBJ2-7 | 13 | TRBV11-3 | CASSLGTNYEQYF
TRBJ2-7 | 15 | TRBV5-1 | CASSSFDRGLYEQYF
TRBJ2-1 | 13 | TRBV30 | CAMELRSYNEQFF
TRBJ1-3 | 16 | TRBV4-3 | CASSQDRTASGNTIYF
TRBJ2-3 | 15 | TRBV7-2 | CASSLAGGATDTQYF
TRBJ2-2 | 15 | TRBV3-1/TRBV3-2 | CASSQVQGSAGELFF
TRBJ1-1 | 15 | TRBV19 | CASPSPGHRNTEAFF
TRBJ1-2 | 12 | TRBV6-2/TRBV6-3 | CASSFGSIGYTF
TRBJ2-7 | 14 | TRBV7-2 | CASSLAGGRDEQYF
TRBJ1-5 | 13 | TRBV28 | CASRKTGVQPQHF
TRBJ2-7 | 13 | TRBV10-1 | CASSHQQGYEQYF